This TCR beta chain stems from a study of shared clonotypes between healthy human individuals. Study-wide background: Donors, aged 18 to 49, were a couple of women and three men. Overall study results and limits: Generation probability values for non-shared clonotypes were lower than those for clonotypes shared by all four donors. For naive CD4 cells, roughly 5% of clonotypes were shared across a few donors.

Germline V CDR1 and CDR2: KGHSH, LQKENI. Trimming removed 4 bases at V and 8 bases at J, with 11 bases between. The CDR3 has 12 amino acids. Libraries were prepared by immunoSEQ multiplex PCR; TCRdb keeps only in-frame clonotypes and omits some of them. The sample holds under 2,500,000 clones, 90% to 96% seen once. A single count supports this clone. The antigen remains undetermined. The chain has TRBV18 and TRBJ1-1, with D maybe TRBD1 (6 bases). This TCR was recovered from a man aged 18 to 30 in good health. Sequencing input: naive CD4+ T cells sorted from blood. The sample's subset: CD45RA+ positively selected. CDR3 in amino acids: CASSLTDREAFF. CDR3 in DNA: TGTGCCAGCTCACTCACCGACAGGGAAGCTTTCTTT.